The rows below give T cell receptor beta chains drawn from one sample of a study of regulatory T cells in long-lasting Graves disease. TCRdb analysed the multiplex PCR reads with MiXCR anew, one entry per CDR3 protein. The repertoire holds 420,000 or so distinct CDR3 sequences, with around 17% as singletons. These data also featured in a second study, about T cells in Graves' hyperthyroidism and ophthalmopathy.

Sequencing was performed on peripheral blood mononuclear cells (PBMCs), taken at new diagnosis, from a patient treated with antithyroid drugs. The receptors were gathered from a woman aged 18-29 years with Graves disease. Each CDR3 is given with its conserved first and last residue. Each record gives: J gene, D gene, clone size, V gene, CDR3 DNA, CDR3 protein. A D gene is named only where the DNA matches it firmly. A clone size is listed for some rows: how often the clone was seen (once, few, many), or a class if it is expanded.

j_call: TRBJ2-4
d_call: TRBD2
clone_size: few
v_call: TRBV12-3/TRBV12-4
cdr3_nt: TGTGCCAGCACTCTTAGCGGGGGGGCCAAAAACATTCAGTACTTC
cdr3_aa: CASTLSGGAKNIQYF

j_call: TRBJ2-7
d_call: TRBD2
clone_size: many
v_call: TRBV20-1
cdr3_nt: TGCAGTGCTAGAGATTTGGTAGCGGGAGGTGACGAGCAGTACTTC
cdr3_aa: CSARDLVAGGDEQYF

j_call: TRBJ2-1
d_call: TRBD1
clone_size: few
v_call: TRBV12-3/TRBV12-4
cdr3_nt: TGTGCCAGCAGGGGTGGACAGGTGAATGAGCAGTTCTTC
cdr3_aa: CASRGGQVNEQFF

j_call: TRBJ2-3
d_call: TRBD1
clone_size: many
v_call: TRBV18
cdr3_nt: TGTGCCAGCTCACGGTCTCAGGGGGCCACAGATACGCAGTATTTT
cdr3_aa: CASSRSQGATDTQYF

j_call: TRBJ2-7
d_call: -
clone_size: -
v_call: TRBV7-6
cdr3_nt: TGTGCCAGCAGTTTGGGCGGGTTGAGCTCCTACGAGCAGTACTTC
cdr3_aa: CASSLGGLSSYEQYF

j_call: TRBJ2-1
d_call: -
clone_size: few
v_call: TRBV5-1
cdr3_nt: TGCGCCAGCAGCTCCCTAGGTTTCGATGAGCAGTTCTTC
cdr3_aa: CASSSLGFDEQFF

j_call: TRBJ2-5
d_call: TRBD1
clone_size: many
v_call: TRBV7-3
cdr3_nt: TGTGCCAGCAGCTTAACAGGGGGCGGGGAGACCCAGTACTTC
cdr3_aa: CASSLTGGGETQYF

j_call: TRBJ2-3
d_call: TRBD2
clone_size: few
v_call: TRBV24-1
cdr3_nt: TGTGCCACCAGTGAGCACGGGACTAGCGGATGGGATACGCAGTATTTT
cdr3_aa: CATSEHGTSGWDTQYF

j_call: TRBJ2-7
d_call: TRBD1
clone_size: many
v_call: TRBV5-6
cdr3_nt: TGTGCCAGCAGCATCGGACAGGAGATCTACGAGCAGTACTTC
cdr3_aa: CASSIGQEIYEQYF

j_call: TRBJ1-3
d_call: -
clone_size: few
v_call: TRBV3-1
cdr3_nt: TGTGCCAGCAGCCATTTTGTGGGTCGGATCGGGGCTGGAAACACCATATATTTT
cdr3_aa: CASSHFVGRIGAGNTIYF

j_call: TRBJ1-6
d_call: -
clone_size: -
v_call: TRBV30
cdr3_nt: TGTGCCTGGAGTGTAAAGGCAGGCCCAAATTCACCCCTCCACTTT
cdr3_aa: CAWSVKAGPNSPLHF

j_call: TRBJ1-6
d_call: TRBD1
clone_size: few
v_call: TRBV3-1
cdr3_nt: TGTGCCAGCAGAGACGGACAGGTTATTAATTCACCCCTCCACTTT
cdr3_aa: CASRDGQVINSPLHF

j_call: TRBJ2-3
d_call: -
clone_size: few
v_call: TRBV18
cdr3_nt: TGTGCCAGCTCACCAACTAGCAGCACAGATACGCAGTATTTT
cdr3_aa: CASSPTSSTDTQYF

j_call: TRBJ1-1
d_call: TRBD1
clone_size: many
v_call: TRBV3-1
cdr3_nt: TGTGCCAGCAGCCAGAGGACAGGGCGGGGAACTGAAGCTTTCTTT
cdr3_aa: CASSQRTGRGTEAFF

j_call: TRBJ2-3
d_call: TRBD2
clone_size: once
v_call: TRBV19
cdr3_nt: TGTGCCAGTGCAAAGACTAGCGGGAAGGTGGATACGCAGTATTTT
cdr3_aa: CASAKTSGKVDTQYF

j_call: TRBJ1-1
d_call: -
clone_size: many
v_call: TRBV4-2
cdr3_nt: TGTGCCAGCAGCCAAGATATGGCCTGGAGGTGGACTGAAGCTTTCTTT
cdr3_aa: CASSQDMAWRWTEAFF

j_call: TRBJ2-7
d_call: -
clone_size: few
v_call: TRBV4-1
cdr3_nt: TGCGCCAGCAGCCAAGGGCCCACCTACGAGCAGTACTTC
cdr3_aa: CASSQGPTYEQYF

j_call: TRBJ1-2
d_call: TRBD1
clone_size: few
v_call: TRBV7-9
cdr3_nt: TGTGCCAGCAGCCTCCGACAGGGCAGGGGCGGCTACACCTTC
cdr3_aa: CASSLRQGRGGYTF

j_call: TRBJ2-7
d_call: -
clone_size: few
v_call: TRBV10-1
cdr3_nt: TGCGCCAGCAGTGATTATCCTCTCTCCTACGAGCAGTACTTC
cdr3_aa: CASSDYPLSYEQYF

j_call: TRBJ2-7
d_call: TRBD2
clone_size: many
v_call: TRBV30
cdr3_nt: TGTGCCTGGAACAGCCCGCCTAGCGGAATCTACGAGCAGTACTTC
cdr3_aa: CAWNSPPSGIYEQYF

j_call: TRBJ1-2
d_call: -
clone_size: -
v_call: TRBV29-1
cdr3_nt: TGCAGCGCCGACAGATTTAACTATGGCTACACCTTC
cdr3_aa: CSADRFNYGYTF

j_call: TRBJ2-1
d_call: TRBD2
clone_size: many
v_call: TRBV7-2
cdr3_nt: TGTGCCATCGCGGGAGAAGTTTCCTACAATGAGCAGTTCTTC
cdr3_aa: CAIAGEVSYNEQFF

j_call: TRBJ1-1
d_call: -
clone_size: -
v_call: TRBV6-1
cdr3_nt: TGTGCCAGCAGTGAAACATGGAACACTGAAGCTTTCTTT
cdr3_aa: CASSETWNTEAFF

j_call: TRBJ2-3
d_call: -
clone_size: few
v_call: TRBV6-4
cdr3_nt: TGTGCCAGCAGTTCCCCGAGGGCCACCACAGATACGCAGTATTTT
cdr3_aa: CASSSPRATTDTQYF

j_call: TRBJ2-7
d_call: -
clone_size: many
v_call: TRBV12-3/TRBV12-4
cdr3_nt: TGTGCCAGTTTTCTCTTCCGGACACAAAGCTCCTACGAGCAGTACTTC
cdr3_aa: CASFLFRTQSSYEQYF

j_call: TRBJ2-5
d_call: TRBD2
clone_size: many
v_call: TRBV25-1
cdr3_nt: TGTGCCAGCAACGATGGCGGGAGAGAGACCCAGTACTTC
cdr3_aa: CASNDGGRETQYF

j_call: TRBJ2-2
d_call: -
clone_size: -
v_call: TRBV11-3
cdr3_nt: TGTGCCAGCAGTATTGGCAGGTTGAACACCGGGGAGCTGTTTTTT
cdr3_aa: CASSIGRLNTGELFF

j_call: TRBJ2-1
d_call: -
clone_size: few
v_call: TRBV3-1
cdr3_nt: TGTGCCAGCAGCCGTCGGCCACTGTCGATCCAAGGGGTATACAATGAGCAGTTCTTC
cdr3_aa: CASSRRPLSIQGVYNEQFF

j_call: TRBJ1-5
d_call: -
clone_size: -
v_call: TRBV6-7
cdr3_nt: TGTGCCAGCAGTTACTCGGGCAGGGCGGAAGACGAAAATCAGCCCCAGCATTTT
cdr3_aa: CASSYSGRAEDENQPQHF

j_call: TRBJ2-1
d_call: -
clone_size: many
v_call: TRBV3-1
cdr3_nt: TGTGCCAGCAGCCCGCCCGTTAGAGGGAATGAGCAGTTCTTC
cdr3_aa: CASSPPVRGNEQFF

j_call: TRBJ2-7
d_call: -
clone_size: many
v_call: TRBV2
cdr3_nt: TGTGCCAGCATCGAAGGACTTACCTACGAGCAGTACTTC
cdr3_aa: CASIEGLTYEQYF

j_call: TRBJ1-2
d_call: -
clone_size: -
v_call: TRBV20-1
cdr3_nt: TGCAGTGCTAGAGCTGCCGGGAATCAGAGGGGCTACACCTTC
cdr3_aa: CSARAAGNQRGYTF

j_call: TRBJ1-1
d_call: TRBD1
clone_size: many
v_call: TRBV20-1
cdr3_nt: TGCAGTGCTAGAGATCTCGGGGACAGATACACTGAAGCTTTCTTT
cdr3_aa: CSARDLGDRYTEAFF

j_call: TRBJ2-1
d_call: TRBD2
clone_size: -
v_call: TRBV5-1
cdr3_nt: TGCGCCAGCAGCCACGGACTAGCGGGAGTGGATGAGCAGTTCTTC
cdr3_aa: CASSHGLAGVDEQFF

j_call: TRBJ2-7
d_call: -
clone_size: many
v_call: TRBV28
cdr3_nt: TGTGCCGCAAACAACAACTACGAGCAGTACTTC
cdr3_aa: CAANNNYEQYF